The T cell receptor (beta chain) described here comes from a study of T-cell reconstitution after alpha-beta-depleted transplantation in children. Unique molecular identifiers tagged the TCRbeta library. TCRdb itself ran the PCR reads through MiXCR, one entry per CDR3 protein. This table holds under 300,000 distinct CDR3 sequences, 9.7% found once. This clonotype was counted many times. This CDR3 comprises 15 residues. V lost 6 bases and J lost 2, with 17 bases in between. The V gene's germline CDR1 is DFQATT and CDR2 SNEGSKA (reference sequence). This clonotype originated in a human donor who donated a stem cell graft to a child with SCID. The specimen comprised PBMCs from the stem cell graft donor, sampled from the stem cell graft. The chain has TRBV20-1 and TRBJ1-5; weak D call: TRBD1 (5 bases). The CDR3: CSAPQPGTGNQPQHF. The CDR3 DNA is TGCAGTGCGCCTCAGCCCGGGACCGGCAATCAGCCCCAGCATTTT.